These 4 T cell receptor beta chains were sequenced from one sample in a study of cytomegalovirus exposure and HLA in healthy donors. Profiling relied on immunoSEQ multiplex PCR, and the TCRdb table lists in-frame clones only, not all of them. Of about 76,000 clones listed, roughly 94% are singletons. Sequencing was carried out using PBMCs. These receptors were taken from a woman under 30 in good health and CMV-seronegative.

The genes are TRBV7-8 and TRBJ1-3, with 7 bases aligning to TRBD1. V shed 1 base and J 2 bases; nucleotides not matched to a gene: 5. The CDR3 extends over 16 amino acids. The germline V gene encodes CDR1 SGHVS and CDR2 FQNEAQ. In DNA, the CDR3 is TGTGCCAGCAGCTTAGGACAGGGTGCCACTGGAAACACCATATATTTT. It encodes CASSLGQGATGNTIYF.

The CDR3 spells CASSVQQGWYGYTF. CDR3 DNA sequence: TGTGCCAGCAGTGTCCAGCAGGGTTGGTATGGCTACACCTTC. This sequence joins TRBV28 and TRBJ1-2; the D gene is possibly TRBD1 (5 bases). The CDR3 sequence is 14 residues long. From germline, CDR1 is MDHEN and CDR2 SYDVKM. V gave up 5 bases and J gave up 5 bases, with 15 bases separating them.

The chain recombines TRBV9 with TRBJ2-1; 8 bases line up with TRBD2. This CDR3 has 17 amino acids. CDR1 SGDLS and CDR2 YYNGEE come from the germline V gene. After removal of 3 bases from V and 2 bases from J, the junction contained 10 bases not matched to a gene. In DNA form, the CDR3 reads TGTGCCAGCAGCGCCCTATTTAGCGGGGAAGCCTACAATGAGCAGTTCTTC. This encodes CASSALFSGEAYNEQFF.

The rearrangement uses TRBV7-3 and TRBJ2-1; 12 nucleotides match TRBD2. Trimming removed 4 bases from V and 7 bases from J; junction bases left unmatched: 14. This CDR3 has 18 residues. Germline loops: CDR1 SGHTA, CDR2 FQGTGA. In DNA, the CDR3 is TGTGCCAGCAGCTCCAACCCCCCTAGCGGGGGGGCTAGGAATGAGCAGTTCTTC. It specifies CASSSNPPSGGARNEQFF.